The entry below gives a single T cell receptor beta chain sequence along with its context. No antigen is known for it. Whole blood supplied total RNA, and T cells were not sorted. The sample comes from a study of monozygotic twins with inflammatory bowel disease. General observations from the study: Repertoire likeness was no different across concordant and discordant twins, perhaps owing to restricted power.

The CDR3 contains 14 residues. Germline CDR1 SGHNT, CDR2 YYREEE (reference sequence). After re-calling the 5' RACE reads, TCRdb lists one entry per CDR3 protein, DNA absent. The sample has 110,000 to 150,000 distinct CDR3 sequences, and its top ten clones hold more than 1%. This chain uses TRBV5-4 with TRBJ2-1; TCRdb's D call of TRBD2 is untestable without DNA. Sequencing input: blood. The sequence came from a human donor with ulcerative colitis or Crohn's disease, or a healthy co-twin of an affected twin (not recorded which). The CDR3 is CASSYGLAGDEQFF.